Sequencing of this TCR beta chain was carried out in a study of CD8+CD57+ T cells in acquired aplastic anemia. Study overall: Sorted CD4+ and CD8+ cells gave an average of around 3 ug of DNA. Healthy donors had, on average, about 9.9 million reads for their CD4+ cells. Study-wide findings and caveats: Patient and control CD8+ Simpson's diversity was not significantly different. Shared by patients and controls, fewer than 30 CD8+ CDR3s were abundant in patients.

As to this clonotype: Its antigen is currently unknown.

Per germline, CDR1 SNHLY and CDR2 FYNNEI. V was shortened by 4 bases and J by 6 bases, with 15 bases between the two germline ends. The CDR3 consists of 14 residues. TCR beta VDJ and CDR3 profiles were obtained from a genomic DNA template. Each CDR3 protein is one row after TCRdb ran MiXCR on the reads. The sample comprises 190,000 or so distinct CDR3 sequences, roughly 57% of which are singletons, and 25% to 30% rests with the top ten. The chain uses TRBV2 and TRBJ2-5; a weak D match, TRBD1 (6 bases). The sample consisted of sorted CD4+, CD8+, or CD8+CD57+ T cells (not recorded which) from PBMCs. The receptor was isolated from a human donor in good health. The CDR3 DNA sequence: TGTGCCAGCAGTGGCCAGGGGACCTTGAAGACCCAGTACTTC. It is translated as CASSGQGTLKTQYF.